Each of the 22 T cell receptor beta chains below was sequenced from the same sample in a study of blood T cell repertoires in COVID-19 (dated by TCRdb to between 2020 and 2021). The method was the immunoSEQ multiplex PCR assay. TCRdb obtained this table from immuneACCESS and retained in-frame rearrangements with V and J assigned. These tables miss some clones; where compared with another copy, unresolved V genes account for less than half of the shortfall, and the remainder is unexplained. The sample records 250,000 or so clones, approximately 86% of which are singletons. In total, the top ten clones hold 6% to 9% of the sample. Sequenced sample: peripheral blood. These TCRs come from a woman in her seventies with active or convalescent COVID-19.

V is TRBV7-3 and J is TRBJ1-1, with D tentatively TRBD1 (6 bases). V gave up 5 bases and J gave up 4 bases, with 8 bases separating them. CDR3 length: 12 residues. CDR1 and CDR2 from the germline V gene are SGHTA and FQGTGA. CDR3 nucleotides: TGTGCCAGCAGCCCACAGGGCACTGAAGCTTTCTTT. Amino acids: CASSPQGTEAFF.

The J gene is TRBJ1-5, the V gene TRBV6-5; weak D call: TRBD1 (6 bases). The CDR3 is 15 residues long. The germline V and J ends were trimmed by 6 bases and 5 bases, with 17 bases remaining between them. The germline gives CDR1 MNHEY, CDR2 SVGAGI. The CDR3 DNA is TGTGCCAGCAGGCGTTACCGGGGGGCAGATCAGCCCCAGCATTTT. As protein: CASRRYRGADQPQHF.

The chain combines TRBV3-1 (or the pseudogene TRBV3-2) with TRBJ2-3, with D unresolved. The germline CDR1 and CDR2 sequences are LGHDT and YNNKEL (reference sequence). V dropped 4 bases and J dropped 4 bases, with 6 bases sitting between them. The CDR3 loop spans 12 amino acids. CDR3 protein: CASSRRADTQYF. The CDR3 nucleotides are TGTGCCAGCAGCCGACGGGCAGATACGCAGTATTTT.

The rearrangement joins TRBV5-1 to TRBJ2-4; 7 bases agree with TRBD1. From germline, CDR1 is SGHRS and CDR2 YFSETQ. V was pared by 0 bases and J by 1 base, with 1 base of the junction left unmatched. The CDR3 runs to 15 residues. CDR3 sequence (DNA): TGCGCCAGCAGCTTGGAGGGGGCCGCCAAAAACATTCAGTACTTC. This encodes CASSLEGAAKNIQYF.

V usage is TRBV27 and J usage is TRBJ1-5, with D possibly matching TRBD1 (6 bases). The CDR3 loop spans 12 amino acids. V lost 6 bases, J lost 5 bases, and 8 bases lay in between. Germline loops: CDR1 MNHEY, CDR2 SMNVEV (reference sequence). CDR3 nucleotides: TGTGCCAGCAGCGGGGGGCATCAGCCCCAGCATTTT. This gives the protein CASSGGHQPQHF.

The chain has TRBV14 and TRBJ1-6; D gene uncertain. Germline V gene data show CDR1 as SGHDN and CDR2 as FVKESK. V lost 0 bases and J lost 7, with 7 bases in between. This CDR3 has 14 amino acids. CDR3: CASSQERLNSPLHF. CDR3 bases: TGTGCCAGCAGCCAAGAACGGTTAAATTCACCCCTCCACTTT.

V usage is TRBV12-3 or TRBV12-4 and J usage is TRBJ1-1, with no clear D. The CDR3 extends over 11 amino acids. The ends were cut back, 6 bases at V and 7 bases at J, with 9 bases in the middle. The CDR3 sequence: CASRAGLEAFF. CDR3 sequence (DNA): TGTGCCAGCAGAGCAGGTCTTGAAGCTTTCTTT.

The rearrangement uses TRBV4-3 and TRBJ1-2, with D possibly being TRBD1 (5 bases). V was clipped by 0 bases and J by 2 bases, with 16 bases between them. The CDR3 runs to 17 residues. CDR1 LGHNA and CDR2 YSLEER come from the germline V gene. Written as DNA, the CDR3 is TGCGCCAGCAGCCAAGATTCCCTGCCATCAGGGAACTATGGCTACACCTTC. It is translated as CASSQDSLPSGNYGYTF.

This clone was seen a handful of times. J is TRBJ1-5 and V is TRBV24-1; D might be TRBD1 (6 bases). The CDR3 has 11 amino acids. Germline CDR1 is KGHDR and CDR2 is SFDVKD. The V gene lost 11 bases and the J gene lost 6 bases, with 10 bases spanning the gap. The CDR3 is CAIVGGQPQHF. The CDR3 nucleotides are TGTGCCATCGTAGGGGGTCAGCCCCAGCATTTT.

The chain links TRBV29-1 to TRBJ2-2; D call uncertain. V was pared by 4 bases and J by 4 bases, with 7 bases between. CDR3 length equals 12 residues. Germline lookup yields CDR1 SQVTM and CDR2 ANQGSEA. The CDR3 DNA reads TGCAGCGTTGGAGGTTCCACCGGGGAGCTGTTTTTT. This encodes CSVGGSTGELFF.

CDR3 residues: CATSGTGAKTQYF. CDR3 nucleotides: TGTGCCACCTCCGGGACAGGGGCGAAGACCCAGTACTTC. The genes are TRBV10-3 and TRBJ2-5; 10 nucleotides agree with TRBD1. The CDR3 loop spans 13 amino acids. Germline V gene lookup returns CDR1 ENHRY and CDR2 SYGVKD. Unmatched junction bases numbered 8, after V lost 10 bases and J lost 6 bases.

This chain uses TRBV7-2 with TRBJ2-1; a possible D gene is TRBD2 (6 bases). Trimming stripped 7 bases from V and 7 bases from J, with 17 bases between. Per germline, CDR1 SGHTA and CDR2 FQGNSA. CDR3 size: 14 residues. This CDR3 reads CASTGGGTGNEQFF. The CDR3 DNA reads as TGTGCCAGCACCGGAGGCGGGACGGGGAATGAGCAGTTCTTC.

The chain combines TRBV3-1 (or the pseudogene TRBV3-2) with TRBJ2-3, with D perhaps matching TRBD2 (6 bases). V lost 2 bases, J lost 0 bases, and 12 bases lay in between. The CDR3 is 16 residues long. Germline V gives CDR1 LGHDT, CDR2 YNNKEL (reference sequence). In nucleotides, the CDR3 is TGTGCCAGCAGCCAACTTCCCGGGACTAGCACAGATACGCAGTATTTT. Its protein product is CASSQLPGTSTDTQYF.

The J gene is TRBJ1-1, the V gene TRBV6-5; D is possibly TRBD1 (6 bases). CDR3 size: 13 residues. Germline V CDR1 and CDR2: MNHEY, SVGAGI. The V end lost 7 bases, the J end lost 8 bases, and 17 bases lay between the germline ends. CDR3: CASTLKGGAEAFF. The CDR3 DNA is TGTGCCAGCACCTTAAAAGGGGGAGCCGAAGCTTTCTTT.

CDR3 in amino acids: CASSVGGQGLGSPLHF. Here the CDR3 DNA reads TGTGCCAGCAGCGTAGGGGGACAGGGACTGGGGTCACCCCTCCACTTT. V gene TRBV9 combines with J gene TRBJ1-6; 9 bases are shared with TRBD1. Trimming removed 0 bases from V and 10 bases from J; junction bases left unmatched: 8. Germline V gene lookup returns CDR1 SGDLS and CDR2 YYNGEE. The length of the CDR3 is 16 residues.

Regarding this clone: Different DNA sequences within this sample yield the same CDR3. The chain uses TRBV7-9 and TRBJ1-1; maybe TRBD1 (6 bases). The CDR3 totals 14 residues. V lost 4 bases to trimming and J lost 0 bases, with 9 bases between them. Per the germline V gene, CDR1 is SEHNR and CDR2 is FQNEAQ (reference sequence). The chain's CDR3 is CASSSGQMNTEAFF. DNA of the CDR3: TGTGCCAGCAGCTCCGGACAGATGAACACTGAAGCTTTCTTT.

The chain is built from TRBV11-2 and TRBJ1-2; D gene uncertain. The CDR3 sequence is 13 residues long. The V gene's germline CDR1 is SGHAT and CDR2 FQNNGV. Between the trimmed V and J ends, which lost 1 base and 4 bases, there was a span of 7 bases. The DNA of the CDR3 is TGTGCCAGCAGCTTAGGAGGTGGCTATGGCTACACCTTC. Translating it yields CASSLGGGYGYTF.

J is TRBJ2-7 and V is TRBV7-2, with 12 bases identical to TRBD2. The V segment lost 5 bases and the J segment 6 bases; nucleotides outside the gene matches: 11. Per the germline V gene, CDR1 is SGHTA and CDR2 is FQGNSA. The CDR3 is made up of 16 amino acids. CDR3 nucleotide sequence: TGTGCCAGCAGCCCCTACATACTAGCGGGGGGAGGCGAGCAGTACTTC. Its protein is CASSPYILAGGGEQYF.

The chain uses TRBV18 and TRBJ1-4, with D perhaps matching TRBD1 (5 bases). The CDR3 loop spans 18 amino acids. Per the germline V gene, CDR1 is KGHSH and CDR2 is LQKENI. The V and J ends lost 1 base and 0 bases respectively, with 15 bases between them. The CDR3 DNA reads TGTGCCAGCTCACCACACCCACCTCGACAGCCAACTAATGAAAAACTGTTTTTT. Translating gives CASSPHPPRQPTNEKLFF.

The chain joins TRBV11-2 to TRBJ2-3, with TRBD1 matching over 9 bases. V shed 4 bases and J 1 base; nucleotides not matched to a gene: 9. From germline, CDR1 is SGHAT and CDR2 FQNNGV. The CDR3 is 17 residues long. DNA for the CDR3: TGTGCCAGCAGCTCAGCACCGGGACAGGGTGGCACAGATACGCAGTATTTT. It yields the protein CASSSAPGQGGTDTQYF.

The CDR3 DNA follows: TGTGCCAGCAGCTTAGGGGGGACATATGGCTACACCTTC. Protein: CASSLGGTYGYTF. V and J are TRBV7-2 and TRBJ1-2; TRBD1 is a possible D gene (6 bases). The CDR3 extends over 13 amino acids. The germline CDR1 and CDR2 sequences are SGHTA and FQGNSA. Trimming pared 1 base from V and 5 bases from J, leaving 8 bases between.

This chain connects TRBV15 to TRBJ2-3; TRBD2 is a possible D gene (5 bases). This CDR3 is built from 14 residues. V lost 2 bases and J 7 bases, leaving 13 bases between the germline ends. Germline assignment: CDR1 LNHNV and CDR2 YYDKDF (reference sequence). As DNA, the CDR3 is TGTGCCACCAGCAGACCTTCGGACTTGAATACGCAGTATTTT. Its translation is CATSRPSDLNTQYF.